One sample yielded the 19 T cell receptor beta chains listed below, sequenced in a study of shared clonotypes between healthy human individuals. Only in-frame clones appear in the TCRdb table, and some are missing; sequencing was by immunoSEQ multiplex PCR. In the table there are roughly 1,600,000 clones, approximately 98.5% of which are singletons. What was sequenced was naive CD4+ T cells sorted from blood. This sample's subset: CD45RA+ positively selected. All receptors come from a man aged 30 to 45 in good health.

In its sample, this clone was seen once. The same CDR3 arises from other DNA sequences in this sample as well. The gene calls are TRBV7-8 and TRBJ2-7, with D unclear. CDR3 length: 14 residues. Germline values: CDR1 SGHVS, CDR2 FQNEAQ. The V and J ends lost 5 bases and 1 base respectively, with 12 bases between them. The CDR3 DNA sequence: TGTGCCAGCAGCCTAGAGTTGGGTTCCTACGAGCAGTACTTC. Translated, it gives CASSLELGSYEQYF.

For this clone: Other DNA sequences from this sample encode an identical CDR3 as well. The chain uses TRBV7-9 and TRBJ2-5; D gene ambiguous. The germline CDR1 and CDR2 sequences are SEHNR and FQNEAQ (reference sequence). Trimming stripped 0 bases from V and 4 bases from J, with 0 bases between. The CDR3 is 11 amino acids. This chain's CDR3 is CASSLAETQYF. The CDR3 DNA reads as TGTGCCAGCAGCTTAGCAGAGACCCAGTACTTC. The complete variable domain, with remaining parts taken from reference TRBV7-9 and TRBJ2-5, reads DTGVSQNPRHKITKRGQNVTFRCDPISEHNRLYWYRQTLGQGPEFLTYFQNEAQLEKSRLLSDRFSAERPKGSFSTLEIQRTEQGDSAMYLCASSLAETQYFGPGTRLLVL.

This chain links TRBV5-1 with TRBJ2-7, with D possibly matching TRBD2 (5 bases). This CDR3 is built from 15 residues. V shed 4 bases and J shed 2 bases, with 16 bases lying between them. Germline loops: CDR1 SGHRS, CDR2 YFSETQ. CDR3 nucleotides: TGCGCCAGCAGCCCCCTTGGAGGTTTGGCCTACGAGCAGTACTTC. Protein: CASSPLGGLAYEQYF.

The J gene is TRBJ1-2, the V gene TRBV2, with 7 bases fitting TRBD1. V trimming: 5 bases; J trimming: 12 bases; junction bases outside the gene matches: 6. Germline V gene data show CDR1 as SNHLY and CDR2 as FYNNEI. The CDR3 sequence is 11 residues long. CDR3 in amino acids: CASSHDRANTF. The CDR3, as DNA: TGTGCCAGCAGTCACGACAGGGCAAACACCTTC.

CDR3 loop: CASSLRVAEAFF. The CDR3 bases are TGTGCCAGCAGTTTAAGGGTTGCTGAAGCTTTCTTT. This chain links TRBV28 with TRBJ1-1; D is ambiguous. The germline V and J ends were trimmed by 2 bases and 6 bases, with 7 bases remaining between them. The CDR3 has 12 residues. Per the germline V gene, CDR1 is MDHEN and CDR2 is SYDVKM.

The chain combines TRBV7-9 with TRBJ2-5; 7 bases fit TRBD1. The CDR3 contains 15 residues. Germline V CDR1 and CDR2: SEHNR, FQNEAQ (reference sequence). J lost 3 bases, V lost 1 base, and 5 bases had no gene match. The CDR3 reads CASSLVGTAKETQYF. Here the CDR3 DNA reads TGTGCCAGCAGCTTAGTTGGGACAGCTAAAGAGACCCAGTACTTC.

This rearrangement joins TRBV5-1 to TRBJ2-6; TRBD2 is a possible D gene (6 bases). CDR3 size: 15 residues. The V and J ends lost 1 base and 3 bases respectively, with 8 bases between them. Germline V gene sequence: CDR1 SGHRS, CDR2 YFSETQ. This CDR3 reads CASSLSGDGANVLTF. CDR3 in DNA: TGCGCCAGCAGCTTGTCGGGGGATGGGGCCAACGTCCTGACTTTC.

A note on this clone: Additional DNA sequences in this sample encode the identical CDR3. The chain employs TRBV18 and TRBJ2-1, with 12 bases aligning to TRBD2. This CDR3 is built from 15 residues. The germline CDR1 and CDR2 sequences are KGHSH and LQKENI. The ends lost 3 bases at V and 3 bases at J; junction bases unmatched: 0. The CDR3 DNA sequence: TGTGCCAGCTCACCGACTAGCGGGGGCTACAATGAGCAGTTCTTC. This translates into CASSPTSGGYNEQFF.

The chain has TRBV10-2 and TRBJ2-7, with TRBD1 identical over 8 bases. The CDR3 contains 12 residues. Germline CDR1 and CDR2: WSHSY and SAAADI. V gave up 6 bases and J gave up 4 bases; unmatched junction bases: 2. CDR3 protein: CASRQGVYEQYF. The CDR3, as DNA: TGCGCCAGCAGACAGGGGGTGTACGAGCAGTACTTC.

This clone occurred once. The J gene is TRBJ2-1, the V gene TRBV5-6; TRBD1 matches at 12 bases. From germline, CDR1 is SGHDT and CDR2 YYEEEE. With 3 bases clipped from V and 13 bases from J, the junction kept 11 bases outside the gene matches. CDR3 length: 15 amino acids. CDR3 sequence reads: CASSSPGQGAFIQFF. DNA for the CDR3: TGTGCCAGCAGCTCGCCGGGACAGGGGGCTTTTATTCAGTTCTTC.

In DNA form, the CDR3 reads TGTGCCACCAGTCATGGGTGGCGAACGGGGAGGACAGATACGCAGTATTTT. Translating it yields CATSHGWRTGRTDTQYF. The genes are TRBV19 and TRBJ2-3; maybe TRBD2 (6 bases). The V gene lost 10 bases and the J gene lost 3 bases, with 26 bases spanning the gap. From germline, CDR1 is LNHDA and CDR2 SQIVND (reference sequence). The CDR3 totals 17 residues.

This chain links TRBV14 with TRBJ2-7; the match to TRBD2 covers 15 bases. J lost 2 bases, V lost 4 bases, and 3 bases had no gene match. CDR1 is SGHDN, CDR2 FVKESK, per germline. The CDR3 has 16 residues. The CDR3 nucleotides are TGTGCCAGCAGCCCCCGGACTAGCGGGAGGGCCTACGAGCAGTACTTC. This translates into CASSPRTSGRAYEQYF.

Of note for this clone: Germline and junction disagree at one end, which may indicate a read error. CDR3 in amino acids: CASNEQGPQETQYF. The CDR3 DNA sequence: TGTGCCAGCAATGAACAGGGCCCTCAAGAGACCCAGTACTTC. This chain joins TRBV2 and TRBJ2-5; D possibly corresponds to TRBD1 (6 bases). This CDR3 has 14 amino acids. Germline CDR1 and CDR2: SNHLY and FYNNEI.

The genes are TRBV5-1 and TRBJ1-4, with 7 bases aligning to TRBD1. CDR1 SGHRS and CDR2 YFSETQ come from the germline V gene. The length of the CDR3 is 16 residues. With V trimmed by 4 bases and J by 0 bases, 6 bases remained unmatched. The CDR3 is CASSPGQLTTNEKLFF. The CDR3 nucleotides are TGCGCCAGCAGCCCGGGACAGCTTACAACTAATGAAAAACTGTTTTTT.

The rearrangement joins TRBV7-9 to TRBJ2-7; TRBD1 is a possible D gene (6 bases). CDR1 is SEHNR, CDR2 FQNEAQ, per germline (reference sequence). There are 13 residues in the CDR3. The V end was cut by 6 bases, the J end by 0 bases, with 9 bases between. CDR3 amino acids: CASSSGVSYEQYF. CDR3 nucleotides: TGTGCCAGCAGTTCAGGGGTCTCCTACGAGCAGTACTTC. Drawing the rest from reference TRBV7-9 and TRBJ2-7, the complete variable domain is DTGVSQNPRHKITKRGQNVTFRCDPISEHNRLYWYRQTLGQGPEFLTYFQNEAQLEKSRLLSDRFSAERPKGSFSTLEIQRTEQGDSAMYLCASSSGVSYEQYFGPGTRLTVT.

This rearrangement joins TRBV7-9 to TRBJ2-5; TRBD2 matches 12 bases. CDR3 length equals 17 residues. From germline, CDR1 is SEHNR and CDR2 FQNEAQ (reference sequence). Trimming removed 4 bases from V and 2 bases from J; junction bases left unmatched: 8. CDR3 sequence reads: CASSYRTSGIGQETQYF. CDR3 in DNA: TGTGCCAGCAGCTATAGGACTAGCGGGATTGGGCAAGAGACCCAGTACTTC.

The gene calls are TRBV5-1 and TRBJ2-5, with a weak D call TRBD1 (5 bases). Between the trimmed V and J ends, which lost 0 bases and 5 bases, there was a span of 11 bases. CDR3 length equals 14 residues. CDR1 is SGHRS and CDR2 is YFSETQ in the germline V gene. CDR3 residues: CASSLAGRPETQYF. In DNA, the CDR3 is TGCGCCAGCAGCTTGGCAGGGCGGCCCGAGACCCAGTACTTC.

In this sample, this clone turned up once. The rearrangement uses TRBV9 and TRBJ1-2; perhaps TRBD1 as D (5 bases). CDR1 is SGDLS and CDR2 is YYNGEE in the germline V gene. The CDR3 runs to 16 residues. V was clipped by 0 bases and J by 8 bases, with 20 bases between them. CDR3 sequence reads: CASSVDGKGRERGYTF. The CDR3 nucleotides are TGTGCCAGCAGCGTAGATGGGAAGGGGAGAGAGAGGGGCTACACCTTC. The full variable domain, in which reference TRBV9 and TRBJ1-2 provide the parts outside the CDR3, is DSGVTQTPKHLITATGQRVTLRCSPRSGDLSVYWYQQSLDQGLQFLIQYYNGEERAKGNILERFSAQQFPDLHSELNLSSLELGDSALYFCASSVDGKGRERGYTFGSGTRLTVV.

The chain has TRBV4-3 and TRBJ2-1; D is unresolved. The V gene lost 0 bases and the J gene lost 1 base, with 13 bases spanning the gap. This CDR3 is built from 17 residues. Per the germline V gene, CDR1 is LGHNA and CDR2 is YSLEER. CDR3 region: CASSQDKGRMSYNEQFF. CDR3 coding DNA: TGCGCCAGCAGCCAAGATAAAGGACGGATGTCCTACAATGAGCAGTTCTTC.